A single T cell receptor beta chain is shown here with its context. Authors' data handling: Reference gene primer amplification gave nucleated cell count estimates. Assay: immunoSEQ multiplex PCR; the TCRdb copy retains only in-frame clones and omits some. Clonal size and the V and J genes are those of that table, whereas D and trimming came from the DNA. The sample gives some 300,000 clones, 88% of which show up once; about 1% is in the top ten. This specimen comes from a study of blood T cell repertoires in COVID-19. In the study overall: PBMCs, B-cell-depleted T cells, or T cells provided the cDNA or gDNA that made up the material.

The CDR3 is 16 amino acids. J was trimmed by 4 bases and V by 0 bases; bases with no gene match: 6. Germline V gene lookup returns CDR1 MNHEY and CDR2 SVGAGI. The chain employs TRBV6-5 and TRBJ1-3, with TRBD1 identical over 7 bases. The TCR comes from a woman aged 25-40 years who had recovered from COVID-19. Sequencing input: PBMCs or T cells enriched from blood (not recorded which). CDR3 region: CASSYSRGGSGNTIYF. In DNA, the CDR3 is TGTGCCAGCAGTTACTCGAGAGGGGGCTCCGGAAACACCATATATTTT.